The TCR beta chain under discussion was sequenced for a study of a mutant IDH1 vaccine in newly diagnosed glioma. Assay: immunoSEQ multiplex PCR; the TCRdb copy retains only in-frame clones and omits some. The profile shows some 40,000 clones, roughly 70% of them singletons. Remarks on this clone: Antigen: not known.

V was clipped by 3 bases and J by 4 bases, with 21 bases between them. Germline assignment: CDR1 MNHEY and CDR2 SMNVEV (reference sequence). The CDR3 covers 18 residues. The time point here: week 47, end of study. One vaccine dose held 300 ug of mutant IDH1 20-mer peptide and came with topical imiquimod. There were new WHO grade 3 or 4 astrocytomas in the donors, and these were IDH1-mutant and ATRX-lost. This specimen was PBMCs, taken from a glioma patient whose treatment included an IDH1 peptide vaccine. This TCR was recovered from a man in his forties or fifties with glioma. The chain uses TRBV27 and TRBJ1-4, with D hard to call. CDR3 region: CASSFLGRSSTVNEKLFF. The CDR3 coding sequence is TGTGCCAGCAGTTTCTTGGGGAGGTCTAGCACCGTTAATGAAAAACTGTTTTTT.